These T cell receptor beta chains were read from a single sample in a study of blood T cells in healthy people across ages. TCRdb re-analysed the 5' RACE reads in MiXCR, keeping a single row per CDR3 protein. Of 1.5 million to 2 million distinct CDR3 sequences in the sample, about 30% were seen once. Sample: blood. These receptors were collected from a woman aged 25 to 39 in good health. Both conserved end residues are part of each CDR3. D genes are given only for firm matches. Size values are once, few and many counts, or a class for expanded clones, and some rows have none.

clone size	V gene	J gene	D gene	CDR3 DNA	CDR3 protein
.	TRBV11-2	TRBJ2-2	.	TGTGCCAGCAGCTCCCATCGAGGGCAGAACGGGGAGCTGTTTTTT	CASSSHRGQNGELFF
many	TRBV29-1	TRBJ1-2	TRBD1	TGCAGCGGCGGGACAGGGAAAGGCTACACCTTC	CSGGTGKGYTF
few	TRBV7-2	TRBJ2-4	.	TGTGCCAGCAGCTTTCGGAGAGCCAAAAACATTCAGTACTTC	CASSFRRAKNIQYF
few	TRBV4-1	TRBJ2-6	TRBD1	TGCGCCAGCAGCCAACCGACAGGGGCGAGCGTCATAGGGGCCAACGTCCTGACTTTC	CASSQPTGASVIGANVLTF
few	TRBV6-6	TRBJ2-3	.	.	CASSFLAATSTDTQYF
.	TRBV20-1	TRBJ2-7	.	TGCAGTGCTGGAAGGCAGTACGAGCAGTACTTC	CSAGRQYEQYF
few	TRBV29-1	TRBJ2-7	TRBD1	TGCAGCGGGGGCGGGACAGGGGGAACCTACGAGCAGTACTTC	CSGGGTGGTYEQYF
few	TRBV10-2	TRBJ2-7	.	TGCGCCAGCAGAAACCGGGACATCTACGAGCAGTACTTC	CASRNRDIYEQYF
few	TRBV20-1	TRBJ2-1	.	TGCAGTGTACGTGATGAGCAGTTCTTC	CSVRDEQFF
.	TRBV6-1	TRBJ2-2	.	TGTGCCAGCAGTGAAATAGGCGTGTACACCGGGGAGCTGTTTTTT	CASSEIGVYTGELFF
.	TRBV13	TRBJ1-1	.	TGTGCCAGCAACTACAGGAACACTGAAGCTTTCTTT	CASNYRNTEAFF
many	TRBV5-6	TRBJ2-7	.	TGTGCCAGCAGCTTGTACTCAGGGACGTTCCACGAGCAGTACTTC	CASSLYSGTFHEQYF
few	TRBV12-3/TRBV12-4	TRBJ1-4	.	TGTGCCAGCAGGGGGGATAAAAAACTGTTTTTT	CASRGDKKLFF
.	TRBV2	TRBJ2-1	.	TGTGCCAGCAGTCAGAGCGGGCTTAGCTCCTACAATGAGCAGTTCTTC	CASSQSGLSSYNEQFF
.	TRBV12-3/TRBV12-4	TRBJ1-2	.	TGTGCCAGCATGAAGGCTGGGGCTAACTATGGCTACACCTTC	CASMKAGANYGYTF
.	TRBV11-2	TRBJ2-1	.	TGTGCCAGCAGCTTAAACAGGGCTTTGAACAATGAGCAGTTCTTC	CASSLNRALNNEQFF
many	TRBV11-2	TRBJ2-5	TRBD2	TGTGCCAGCAGCTTAGGTAGCGGGGGCAAGGCCGAGACCCAGTACTTC	CASSLGSGGKAETQYF
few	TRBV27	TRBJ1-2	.	TGTGCCAGCAGTTTGGACCCTCGGTATGGCTACACCTTC	CASSLDPRYGYTF
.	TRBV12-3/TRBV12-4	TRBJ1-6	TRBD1	TGTGCCAGCAGCAAGGACAGGGGGTCGTCACCCCTCCACTTT	CASSKDRGSSPLHF
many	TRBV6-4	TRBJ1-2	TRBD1	TGTGCCAGCAGTCGGGACAGGAACTTTCACGATGGCTACACCTTC	CASSRDRNFHDGYTF
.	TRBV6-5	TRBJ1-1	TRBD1	TGTGCCAGCGGCCAGGGACAGATGAACACTGAAGCTTTCTTT	CASGQGQMNTEAFF
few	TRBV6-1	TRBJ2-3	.	TGTGCCAGCAGTGAAGCGGCAGGGTTCGGCGATACGCAGTATTTT	CASSEAAGFGDTQYF
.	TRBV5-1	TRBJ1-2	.	TGCGCCAGCAGCCTATCGACAGGAGCTAACTATGGCTACACCTTC	CASSLSTGANYGYTF
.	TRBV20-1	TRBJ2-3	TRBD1	TGCAGTGCTAGAATCCCCGGACAGGTGCCAGATACGCAGTATTTT	CSARIPGQVPDTQYF
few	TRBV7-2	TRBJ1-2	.	TGTGCCAGCAGCTTAAGCGATTGGCGACGGGGCTATGGCTACACCTTC	CASSLSDWRRGYGYTF
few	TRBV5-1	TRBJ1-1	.	TGCGCCAGCAGCTTGGCCGGGTCTGGGGGCACTGAAGCTTTCTTT	CASSLAGSGGTEAFF
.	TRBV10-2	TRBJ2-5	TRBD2	TGCGCCAGCGGTCCCCTAGCGGGGGAGACCCAGTACTTC	CASGPLAGETQYF
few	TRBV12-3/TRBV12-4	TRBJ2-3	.	TGTGCCAGCAGTGGGCTAGGGACGCAGTATTTT	CASSGLGTQYF
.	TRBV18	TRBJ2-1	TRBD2	TGTGCCAGCCCAGCAGCGCGGGGGTCCTTCTACAATGAGCAGTTCTTC	CASPAARGSFYNEQFF